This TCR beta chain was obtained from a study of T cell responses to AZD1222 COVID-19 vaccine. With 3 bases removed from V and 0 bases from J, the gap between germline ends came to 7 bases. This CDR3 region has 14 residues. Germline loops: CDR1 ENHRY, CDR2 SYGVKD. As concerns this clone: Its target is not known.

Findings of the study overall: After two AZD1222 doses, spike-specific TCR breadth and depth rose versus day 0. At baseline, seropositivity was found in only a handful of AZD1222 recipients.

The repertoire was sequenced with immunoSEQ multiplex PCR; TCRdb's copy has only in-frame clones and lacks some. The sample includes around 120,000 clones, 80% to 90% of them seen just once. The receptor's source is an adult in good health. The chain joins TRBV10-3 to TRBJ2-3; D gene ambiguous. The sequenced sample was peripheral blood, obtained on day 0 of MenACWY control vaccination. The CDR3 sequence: CAISDGGSTDTQYF. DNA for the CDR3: TGTGCCATCAGTGACGGCGGTAGCACAGATACGCAGTATTTT.